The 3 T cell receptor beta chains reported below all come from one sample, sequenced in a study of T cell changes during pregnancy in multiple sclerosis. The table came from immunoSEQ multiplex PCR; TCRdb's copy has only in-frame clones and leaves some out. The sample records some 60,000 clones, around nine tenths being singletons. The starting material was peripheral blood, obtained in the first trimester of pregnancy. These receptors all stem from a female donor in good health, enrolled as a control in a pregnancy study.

In nucleotides, the CDR3 is TGTGCCATCAGTGAGTCGACATTCAGCACTGAAGCTTTCTTT. This codes for CAISESTFSTEAFF. This chain connects TRBV10-3 to TRBJ1-1, with D unresolved. This CDR3 has 14 residues. Germline V lookup: CDR1 ENHRY, CDR2 SYGVKD. Between the trimmed V and J ends, which lost 0 bases and 4 bases, there was a span of 9 bases.

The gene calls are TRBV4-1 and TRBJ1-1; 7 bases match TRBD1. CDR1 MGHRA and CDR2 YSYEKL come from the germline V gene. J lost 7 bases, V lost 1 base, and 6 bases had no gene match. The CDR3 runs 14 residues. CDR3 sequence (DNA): TGCGCCAGCAGCCAAGCCGGGACAGCCGATGAAGCTTTCTTT. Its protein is CASSQAGTADEAFF.

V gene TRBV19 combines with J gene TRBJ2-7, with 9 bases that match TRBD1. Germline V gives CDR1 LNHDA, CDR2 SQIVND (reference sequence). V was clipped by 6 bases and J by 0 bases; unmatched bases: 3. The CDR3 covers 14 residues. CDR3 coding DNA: TGTGCCAGTAGCTGGACAGGGGACTCCTACGAGCAGTACTTC. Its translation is CASSWTGDSYEQYF.